Shown below are 18 T cell receptor beta chains from a single sample sequenced in a study of shared clonotypes between healthy human individuals. Only CD45RO-negative cells positively selected for CCR7 counted as naive CD8 cells, so terminally differentiated effector memory CD45RA+ cells were excluded. Sequenced by immunoSEQ multiplex PCR; TCRdb stores in-frame clones only, minus some. Of over 2 million clones in the sample, approximately 95% were seen once. The specimen sequenced was naive CD8+ T cells sorted from blood. These TCRs come from a man aged 18 to 29 in good health.

The rearrangement joins TRBV30 to TRBJ1-6, with D perhaps TRBD1 (5 bases). The V gene's germline CDR1 is GTSNPN and CDR2 SVGIG (reference sequence). The CDR3 has 16 amino acids. V was cut by 0 bases and J by 8 bases, with 17 bases left in between. Here the CDR3 reads CAWSVLETERDSPLHF. CDR3 DNA: TGTGCCTGGAGTGTACTTGAGACAGAAAGGGATTCACCCCTCCACTTT. The full variable domain, completed using reference TRBV30 and TRBJ1-6, is SQTIHQWPATLVQPVGSPLSLECTVEGTSNPNLYWYRQAAGRGLQLLFYSVGIGQISSEVPQNLSASRPQDRQFILSSKKLLLSDSGFYLCAWSVLETERDSPLHFGNGTRLTVT.

The V call is TRBV6-4, the J call TRBJ2-1, with D tentatively TRBD2 (5 bases). The CDR3 totals 13 residues. Germline CDR1 and CDR2: MRHNA and SNTAGT. Trimming cost V 0 bases and J 9 bases, with 9 bases left between them. The DNA for the CDR3 is TGTGCCAGCAGTGACTCGGGAAGCGGTGAGCAGTTCTTC. It codes for CASSDSGSGEQFF.

The chain couples TRBV5-4 to TRBJ2-2, with TRBD2 matching over 7 bases. The trim removed 6 bases at V and 1 base at J, leaving 9 bases unmatched. Germline CDR1 reads SGHNT; CDR2 reads YYREEE (reference sequence). The CDR3 runs to 16 residues. This chain's CDR3 is CASTLGRDVNTGELFF. In DNA form, the CDR3 reads TGTGCCAGCACTTTGGGGAGGGATGTGAACACCGGGGAGCTGTTTTTT.

V usage is TRBV7-2 and J usage is TRBJ2-7; D is possibly TRBD2 (5 bases). V lost 2 bases and J lost 2, with 16 bases in between. CDR1 is SGHTA, CDR2 FQGNSA, per germline. CDR3 length: 16 amino acids. In DNA form, the CDR3 reads TGTGCCAGCAGCTTATCTAACGGGAACGGGGCCTACGAGCAGTACTTC. It specifies CASSLSNGNGAYEQYF.

This sequence joins TRBV4-1 and TRBJ2-7, with D possibly matching TRBD1 (6 bases). This CDR3 region has 16 residues. Germline CDR1 MGHRA, CDR2 YSYEKL. V lost 1 base and J 4 bases, leaving 17 bases between the germline ends. This CDR3 reads CASSQVADEGDYEQYF. In nucleotides, the CDR3 is TGCGCCAGCAGCCAAGTCGCAGACGAGGGGGATTACGAGCAGTACTTC.

V is TRBV27 and J is TRBJ2-3, with D perhaps matching TRBD2 (6 bases). This CDR3 contains 16 residues. Trimming shortened V by 2 bases and J by 4 bases, and 16 bases separated the two germline ends. The germline CDR1 and CDR2 sequences are MNHEY and SMNVEV (reference sequence). The CDR3: CASSLMGVAAPDTQYF. The CDR3 nucleotides are TGTGCCAGCAGTTTAATGGGAGTAGCGGCCCCAGATACGCAGTATTTT.

This clone was seen a handful of times. The gene calls are TRBV30 and TRBJ1-2, with unresolved D. The V end lost 1 base, the J end lost 3 bases, and 15 bases lay between the germline ends. The germline gives CDR1 GTSNPN, CDR2 SVGIG (reference sequence). The CDR3 length is 15 residues. In nucleotides, the CDR3 is TGTGCCTGGAGTGGTGGTCGGGGTGCATACTATGGCTACACCTTC. Translation: CAWSGGRGAYYGYTF.

The V call is TRBV7-3, the J call TRBJ1-1; no firm D call. Germline V gene lookup returns CDR1 SGHTA and CDR2 FQGTGA. CDR3 length: 13 amino acids. Trimming cost V 3 bases and J 5 bases, with 10 bases left between them. CDR3 sequence (DNA): TGTGCCAGCAGCTTCGGTGCGGCGACTGAAGCTTTCTTT. Protein product: CASSFGAATEAFF.

About this clone itself: The sample holds other DNA sequences that translate to the same CDR3. The chain employs TRBV6-6 and TRBJ2-7; no definite D call. In germline, CDR1 is MNHNY, CDR2 SVGAGI (reference sequence). V lost 2 bases to trimming and J lost 4 bases, with 6 bases between them. The CDR3 is 12 amino acids. The CDR3 DNA reads TGTGCCAGCAGTTACCAGGTTTACGAGCAGTACTTC. Protein product: CASSYQVYEQYF.

The chain uses TRBV5-6 and TRBJ2-2; possibly TRBD1 for D (6 bases). Germline loops: CDR1 SGHDT, CDR2 YYEEEE. This CDR3 contains 13 residues. Trimming took 7 bases from V and 11 from J, leaving 18 bases between them. CDR3 sequence (DNA): TGTGCCAGCCGGGGACAATCAAGTAGTGAGCTGTTTTTT. Its translation: CASRGQSSSELFF. Full variable domain (remainder filled in from reference TRBV5-6 and TRBJ2-2): DAGVTQSPTHLIKTRGQQVTLRCSPKSGHDTVSWYQQALGQGPQFIFQYYEEEERQRGNFPDRFSGHQFPNYSSELNVNALLLGDSALYLCASRGQSSSELFFGEGSRLTVL.

About this clone itself: Other DNA sequences in the sample encode the same CDR3. V usage is TRBV7-2 and J usage is TRBJ1-3, with TRBD1 as a possible D gene (6 bases). Germline V gene data show CDR1 as SGHTA and CDR2 as FQGNSA. Trimming took off 5 bases at V and 0 bases at J, with 11 bases between the two ends. The CDR3 consists of 15 residues. In nucleotides, the CDR3 is TGTGCCAGCAGCCTTGACAGGAGCTCTGGAAACACCATATATTTT. Translating gives CASSLDRSSGNTIYF.

This chain connects TRBV27 to TRBJ1-1; 7 positions agree with TRBD1. J was trimmed by 4 bases and V by 3 bases; bases with no gene match: 5. Germline V CDR1 and CDR2: MNHEY, SMNVEV (reference sequence). The CDR3 loop spans 14 amino acids. CDR3 sequence: CASSLRGPFTEAFF. The CDR3 DNA follows: TGTGCCAGCAGTTTGAGGGGGCCCTTCACTGAAGCTTTCTTT.

This clone has a single count. In the same sample, other DNA sequences code for this CDR3. The V call is TRBV9, the J call TRBJ2-1; possibly TRBD2 for D (5 bases). Per the germline V gene, CDR1 is SGDLS and CDR2 is YYNGEE. Between the trimmed V and J ends, which lost 0 bases and 3 bases, there was a span of 10 bases. This CDR3 region has 15 residues. The CDR3 protein is CASSVEGSGYNEQFF. The CDR3, as DNA: TGTGCCAGCAGCGTAGAGGGCAGCGGCTACAATGAGCAGTTCTTC.

The V gene is TRBV29-1, the J gene TRBJ2-1, with 13 bases matching TRBD2. The CDR3 loop spans 14 amino acids. V gave up 7 bases and J gave up 4 bases; unmatched junction bases: 4. From germline, CDR1 is SQVTM and CDR2 ANQGSEA. The CDR3 loop is CSAPGLAGYNEQFF. CDR3 DNA: TGCAGCGCCCCGGGACTAGCGGGGTACAATGAGCAGTTCTTC.

V usage is TRBV30 and J usage is TRBJ2-7, with TRBD2 matching 9 bases. The CDR3 is 12 amino acids. V shed 4 bases, J shed 3 bases, and the junction held 1 base outside the gene matches. Germline CDR1 is GTSNPN and CDR2 is SVGIG (reference sequence). This CDR3 reads CAWKTSGYEQYF. CDR3 bases: TGTGCCTGGAAGACTAGCGGCTACGAGCAGTACTTC.

This chain uses TRBV7-9 with TRBJ2-3; tentative D call: TRBD1 (6 bases). Germline-derived CDR1 and CDR2 are SEHNR and FQNEAQ (reference sequence). This CDR3 region has 15 residues. V gave up 1 base and J gave up 3 bases, with 11 bases separating them. CDR3 protein: CASSLVKQGTDTQYF. The DNA of the CDR3 is TGTGCCAGCAGCTTAGTCAAGCAGGGGACAGATACGCAGTATTTT.

The rearrangement uses TRBV5-1 and TRBJ2-7; TRBD2 is a possible D gene (6 bases). CDR1 SGHRS and CDR2 YFSETQ come from the germline V gene. The CDR3 has 14 residues. V was pared by 5 bases and J by 4 bases, with 16 bases between. The CDR3 sequence is CASRVGGPVYEQYF. The CDR3 DNA follows: TGCGCCAGCAGGGTCGGAGGGCCTGTGTACGAGCAGTACTTC.

The chain couples TRBV9 to TRBJ1-2; weak D call: TRBD1 (6 bases). The CDR3 sequence is 12 residues long. Germline V CDR1 and CDR2: SGDLS, YYNGEE. V lost 7 bases and J lost 10, with 17 bases in between. The CDR3 nucleotides read TGTGCCAGCCACGGCGGGGGGCTCGACTACACCTTC. It encodes CASHGGGLDYTF.